Listed below are T cell receptor beta chains from one sample, sequenced in a study of blood T cell repertoires in COVID-19. TCRdb's copy holds only in-frame clones and misses some; the assay was immunoSEQ multiplex PCR. The sample yields about 400,000 clones, 87% seen once. Input material: PBMCs or T cells enriched from blood (not recorded which). These receptors all stem from a man aged 35-49 years in a cohort exposed to, infected with or recovered from COVID-19 (not recorded which). The CDR3 runs from the conserved cysteine through the conserved F or W. D genes are given only for firm matches. Expanded clones get a size class; other rows say once, few or many, or leave the size out.

V	size	J	D	CDR3	DNA
TRBV6-1	-	TRBJ1-3	-	CASSEFTSGPGNTIYF	TGTGCCAGCAGTGAATTTACGAGTGGGCCTGGAAACACCATATATTTT
TRBV11-2	once	TRBJ1-4	-	CASSLEQGSLFF	TGTGCCAGCAGCTTAGAGCAGGGTAGTCTGTTTTTT
TRBV30	once	TRBJ1-2	TRBD1	CAWSVPPGGSDYGYTF	TGTGCCTGGAGTGTACCCCCAGGGGGCTCGGACTATGGCTACACCTTC
TRBV18	few	TRBJ1-4	TRBD1	CASSPWGQGDEKLFF	TGTGCCAGCTCACCATGGGGACAGGGGGACGAAAAACTGTTTTTT
TRBV5-1	-	TRBJ2-5	-	CASSQLSGFQETQYF	TGCGCCAGCAGCCAACTATCGGGATTTCAAGAGACCCAGTACTTC
TRBV5-1	few	TRBJ1-4	-	CASSLGQGYEKLFF	TGCGCCAGCAGCTTGGGTCAGGGGTATGAAAAACTGTTTTTT
TRBV5-4	-	TRBJ1-6	-	CASSLLGRGGNSPLHF	TGTGCCAGCAGCTTATTGGGAAGGGGAGGCAATTCACCCCTCCACTTT
TRBV5-1	-	TRBJ2-3	-	CASSLAVSGGTDTQYF	TGCGCCAGCAGCTTGGCCGTATCAGGGGGCACAGATACGCAGTATTTT
TRBV7-9	-	TRBJ2-5	-	CASRKGSPGRETQYF	TGTGCCAGCAGGAAGGGAAGTCCAGGGCGAGAGACCCAGTACTTC
TRBV2	-	TRBJ1-5	TRBD1	CASSGTGGDQPQHF	TGTGCCAGCAGTGGGACAGGGGGCGACCAGCCCCAGCATTTT
TRBV28	-	TRBJ1-2	TRBD1	CASRGPGQGLGYGYTF	TGTGCCAGCAGGGGGCCGGGACAGGGGTTGGGGTATGGCTACACCTTC
TRBV11-1	-	TRBJ2-5	-	CASSFGRGETQYF	TGTGCCAGCAGCTTCGGCAGAGGAGAGACCCAGTACTTC
TRBV19	-	TRBJ1-1	TRBD1	CASSMLVQGTEAFF	TGTGCCAGTAGTATGTTAGTACAGGGGACTGAAGCTTTCTTT
TRBV18	-	TRBJ1-2	TRBD1	CASSPTGDYGYTF	TGTGCCAGCTCACCGACAGGGGACTATGGCTACACCTTC
TRBV28	-	TRBJ1-1	-	CASSSTRGGYLNTEAFF	TGTGCCAGCAGTTCCACCCGGGGAGGCTACTTGAACACTGAAGCTTTCTTT
TRBV7-5	-	TRBJ2-7	-	CVRSLVGGQETYEQYF	TGTGTCAGAAGCTTAGTAGGCGGACAGGAAACCTACGAGCAGTACTTC
TRBV19	-	TRBJ1-1	-	CASSPQANTEAFF	TGTGCCAGTAGTCCTCAAGCGAACACTGAAGCTTTCTTT
TRBV28	-	TRBJ1-5	TRBD1	CASRLGQGRQPQHF	TGTGCCAGCAGACTGGGACAGGGGCGGCAGCCCCAGCATTTT
TRBV27	-	TRBJ2-7	TRBD2	CASSSSGSAYEQYF	TGTGCCAGCAGTTCTAGCGGGAGTGCCTACGAGCAGTACTTC
TRBV5-4	-	TRBJ2-1	TRBD1	CASSQTGTGNEQFF	TGTGCCAGCAGCCAGACTGGGACAGGGAATGAGCAGTTCTTC
TRBV30	-	TRBJ2-7	-	CAWSVHLLYEQYF	TGTGCCTGGAGTGTACACCTTCTCTACGAGCAGTACTTC
TRBV11-1	-	TRBJ1-4	-	CASSPGVEEKLFF	TGTGCCAGCAGCCCCGGTGTAGAGGAAAAACTGTTTTTT
TRBV6-1	-	TRBJ2-3	TRBD2	CASSEVAGGTDTQYF	TGTGCCAGCAGTGAAGTGGCGGGAGGGACAGATACGCAGTATTTT
TRBV19	-	TRBJ2-7	TRBD1	CASSPQQGAVGEQYF	TGTGCCAGTAGTCCCCAACAGGGGGCGGTTGGCGAGCAGTACTTC